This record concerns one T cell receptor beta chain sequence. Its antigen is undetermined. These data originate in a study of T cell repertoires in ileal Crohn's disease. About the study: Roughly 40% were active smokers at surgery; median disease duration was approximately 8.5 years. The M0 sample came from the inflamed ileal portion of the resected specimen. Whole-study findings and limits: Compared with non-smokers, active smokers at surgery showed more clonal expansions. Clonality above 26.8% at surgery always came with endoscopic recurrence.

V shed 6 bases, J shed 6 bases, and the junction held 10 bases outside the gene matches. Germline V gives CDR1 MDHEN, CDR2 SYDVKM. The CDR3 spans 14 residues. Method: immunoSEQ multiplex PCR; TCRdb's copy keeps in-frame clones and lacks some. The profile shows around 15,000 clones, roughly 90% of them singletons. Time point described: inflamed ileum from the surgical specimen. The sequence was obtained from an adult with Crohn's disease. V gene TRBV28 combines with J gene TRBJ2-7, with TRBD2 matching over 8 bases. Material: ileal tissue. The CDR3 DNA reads TGTGCCAGCAGCCGTACCGGGGGGGCTGTCGAGCAGTACTTC. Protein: CASSRTGGAVEQYF. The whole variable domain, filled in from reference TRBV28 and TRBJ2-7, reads DVKVTQSSRYLVKRTGEKVFLECVQDMDHENMFWYRQDPGLGLRLIYFSYDVKMKEKGDIPEGYSVSREKKERFSLILESASTNQTSMYLCASSRTGGAVEQYFGPGTRLTVT.